These 12 T cell receptor beta chains were all obtained from the same sample, sequenced in a study of CD8+ T cells in alopecia areata. Following extraction, RNA underwent reverse transcription to cDNA, which served as the sequencing template. Assay: immunoSEQ multiplex PCR; the TCRdb copy retains only in-frame clones and omits some. The profile covers 90,000 to 150,000 clones, with 55% to 70% appearing a single time and 2.5% to 3% taken by the ten largest. The sample consisted of CD4+ T cells sorted from blood. These receptors were taken from a human donor in good health.

The gene calls are TRBV30 and TRBJ2-1; 9 nucleotides line up with TRBD2. CDR1 and CDR2 (germline): GTSNPN, SVGIG (reference sequence). The V segment lost 0 bases and the J segment 8 bases; nucleotides outside the gene matches: 14. The CDR3 is 17 amino acids. CDR3 region: CAWSVPILAGMVYEQFF. CDR3 in DNA: TGTGCCTGGAGTGTTCCGATCCTAGCGGGGATGGTGTATGAGCAGTTCTTC. Full variable domain (outside the CDR3, taken from reference TRBV30 and TRBJ2-1): SQTIHQWPATLVQPVGSPLSLECTVEGTSNPNLYWYRQAAGRGLQLLFYSVGIGQISSEVPQNLSASRPQDRQFILSSKKLLLSDSGFYLCAWSVPILAGMVYEQFFGPGTRLTVL.

This clone came up a few times. V usage is TRBV30 and J usage is TRBJ1-1; D unresolved. The germline V gene has CDR1 GTSNPN and CDR2 SVGIG (reference sequence). The CDR3 has 13 amino acids. Trimming left V 1 base short and J 0 bases short, with 6 bases between. As DNA, the CDR3 is TGTGCCTGGAGTGGCAGGATGAACACTGAAGCTTTCTTT. Translation gives CAWSGRMNTEAFF.

V usage is TRBV6-5 and J usage is TRBJ1-5; 8 nucleotides align to TRBD1. After removal of 5 bases from V and 4 bases from J, the junction contained 7 bases not matched to a gene. The CDR3 spans 15 residues. In germline, CDR1 is MNHEY, CDR2 SVGAGI. The CDR3, as DNA: TGTGCCAGCAGTAACGACAGGGGTGGGAATCAGCCCCAGCATTTT. This codes for CASSNDRGGNQPQHF.

On this clone: The identical CDR3 is also encoded by other nucleotide sequences in the sample. The J gene is TRBJ2-2, the V gene TRBV5-1; 9 nucleotides match TRBD1. The CDR3 spans 14 residues. Unmatched junction bases numbered 1, after V lost 3 bases and J lost 4 bases. Germline CDR1 SGHRS, CDR2 YFSETQ. The CDR3 region has the DNA TGCGCCAGCAGCTGGGGACAGGGCACCGGGGAGCTGTTTTTT. It encodes CASSWGQGTGELFF. Drawing the rest from reference TRBV5-1 and TRBJ2-2, the complete variable domain is KAGVTQTPRYLIKTRGQQVTLSCSPISGHRSVSWYQQTPGQGLQFLFEYFSETQRNKGNFPGRFSGRQFSNSRSEMNVSTLELGDSALYLCASSWGQGTGELFFGEGSRLTVL.

V and J are TRBV30 and TRBJ1-2; no firm D call. Per the germline V gene, CDR1 is GTSNPN and CDR2 is SVGIG (reference sequence). V lost 3 bases to trimming and J lost 8 bases, with 10 bases between them. The CDR3 spans 11 residues. This chain's CDR3 is CAWSRTQGYTF. CDR3 sequence (DNA): TGTGCCTGGAGCAGAACGCAGGGCTACACCTTC.

The gene calls are TRBV4-1 and TRBJ2-3, with D possibly being TRBD2 (6 bases). Trimming removed 4 bases from V and 3 bases from J, with 17 bases in between. The CDR3 runs 16 residues. The germline gives CDR1 MGHRA, CDR2 YSYEKL. CDR3 sequence reads: CASSPLGGFRTDTQYF. The CDR3 bases are TGCGCCAGCAGCCCCCTTGGGGGGTTTAGAACAGATACGCAGTATTTT.

This clone has a handful of counts. The rearrangement uses TRBV14 and TRBJ2-3; D is possibly TRBD2 (5 bases). CDR1 and CDR2 from the germline V gene are SGHDN and FVKESK. CDR3 length: 14 residues. Trimming removed 1 base from V and 9 bases from J, with 14 bases in between. CDR3 protein: CASSQVIPRGTQYF. In nucleotides, the CDR3 is TGTGCCAGCAGCCAAGTAATCCCCAGAGGGACGCAGTATTTT.

V is TRBV7-9 and J is TRBJ1-6; D is unresolved. Trimming left V 2 bases short and J 5 bases short, with 7 bases between. CDR3 length: 14 amino acids. Germline CDR1 reads SEHNR; CDR2 reads FQNEAQ (reference sequence). DNA for the CDR3: TGTGCCAGCAGCTTAATGGCTGATAATTCACCCCTCCACTTT. Translating it yields CASSLMADNSPLHF.

The gene calls are TRBV30 and TRBJ1-2; D is possibly TRBD1 (5 bases). This CDR3 contains 16 residues. Germline CDR1 and CDR2: GTSNPN and SVGIG (reference sequence). V was pared by 2 bases and J by 2 bases, with 18 bases between. The CDR3 region is CAWSSPSGSSNYGYTF. The DNA for the CDR3 is TGTGCCTGGAGTTCCCCCTCAGGGTCTTCCAACTATGGCTACACCTTC.

The rearrangement joins TRBV2 to TRBJ2-2, with no clear D. Germline CDR1 and CDR2: SNHLY and FYNNEI. Trimming took 1 base from V and 2 from J, leaving 11 bases between them. The CDR3 covers 16 residues. The CDR3 sequence: CASSEENLRNTGELFF. The CDR3, as DNA: TGTGCCAGCAGTGAAGAGAATTTGCGCAACACCGGGGAGCTGTTTTTT. Full variable domain (outside the CDR3, taken from reference TRBV2 and TRBJ2-2): EPEVTQTPSHQVTQMGQEVILRCVPISNHLYFYWYRQILGQKVEFLVSFYNNEISEKSEIFDDQFSVERPDGSNFTLKIRSTKLEDSAMYFCASSEENLRNTGELFFGEGSRLTVL.

The V call is TRBV5-1, the J call TRBJ1-1, with D uncertain. Germline V gene data show CDR1 as SGHRS and CDR2 as YFSETQ. The V and J ends lost 1 base and 2 bases respectively, with 12 bases between them. The CDR3 length is 15 residues. The CDR3 reads CASSLSAATNTEAFF. The CDR3 DNA sequence: TGCGCCAGCAGCTTGTCGGCAGCCACAAACACTGAAGCTTTCTTT.

The chain links TRBV25-1 to TRBJ1-6; no definite D call. V gave up 0 bases and J gave up 7 bases, with 10 bases separating them. This CDR3 region has 15 residues. CDR1 and CDR2 (germline): MGHDK, SYGVNS. CDR3 in amino acids: CASSEYGPMNSPLHF. CDR3 in DNA: TGTGCCAGCAGTGAATATGGGCCCATGAATTCACCCCTCCACTTT.